Listed below are T cell receptor beta chains from one sample, sequenced in a study of T cells expressing NK-cell markers. TCRdb reprocessed the 5' RACE reads, keeping one entry per CDR3 protein, no DNA. The listing records 500,000 or so distinct CDR3 sequences. The sample taken for sequencing was blood T cells: a sorted CD56 or NKG2C T cell subset, CD4+ or CD8+ T cells, or bulk PBMC T cells (not recorded which). Source of these receptors: a man younger than 35 in good health. Each CDR3 is given with its conserved first and last residue.

CSVDRGGDTEAFF	TRBV29-1	TRBJ1-1	13
CASSLWEEQFF	TRBV7-9	TRBJ2-1	11
CASENDGSRTGELFF	TRBV12-3/TRBV12-4	TRBJ2-2	15
CASSLEGVGGTDTQYF	TRBV12-3/TRBV12-4	TRBJ2-3	16
CASTRIGSYYEQYF	TRBV6-2/TRBV6-3	TRBJ2-7	14
CASSLSGYNSPLHF	TRBV19	TRBJ1-6	14
CASSLSRLAVPSGANVLTF	TRBV27	TRBJ2-6	19
CASSQEVGKRPQHF	TRBV3-1	TRBJ1-5	14
CAISDPATNEKLFF	TRBV10-3	TRBJ1-4	14
CSAQGGSGTSTDTQYF	TRBV20-1	TRBJ2-3	16
CASSLGNQYPPDEQFF	TRBV5-1	TRBJ2-1	16
CSVEKFQRNYPETQYF	TRBV29-1	TRBJ2-5	16
CASSLKLELAGTAYNEQFF	TRBV11-1	TRBJ2-1	19
CATSRDFPQSGNTIYF	TRBV15	TRBJ1-3	16
CASSVRTGGLSGANVLTF	TRBV25-1	TRBJ2-6	18
CSVVRARDEQYF	TRBV29-1	TRBJ2-7	12
CASSYYPGSGMNTEAFF	TRBV6-5	TRBJ1-1	17
CATSRDRLSGSDEQYF	TRBV15	TRBJ2-7	16
CASSLWLGDTDTQYF	TRBV7-9	TRBJ2-3	15
CASTRGGFGELFF	TRBV6-2/TRBV6-3	TRBJ2-2	13
CSAGRSGTATDTQYF	TRBV29-1	TRBJ2-3	15
CASATMELNEQFF	TRBV6-1	TRBJ2-1	13
CSAEGGSGRRRIVNEQFF	TRBV20-1	TRBJ2-1	18
CASSESRTVPLSPLHF	TRBV10-2	TRBJ1-6	16
CSALAGGRNTEAFF	TRBV29-1	TRBJ1-1	14
CASAGQIVIRFYEQYF	TRBV28	TRBJ2-7	16
CASSFAAGEGNEQFF	TRBV27	TRBJ2-1	15
CASSLRQGDEQFF	TRBV18	TRBJ2-1	13
CSVVDLAVGNYGYTF	TRBV29-1	TRBJ1-2	15
CASSITSGYSGANVLTF	TRBV7-2	TRBJ2-6	17
CASSLDRRLADDYQETQYF	TRBV11-2	TRBJ2-5	19
CASSFSGGRYNEQFF	TRBV12-3/TRBV12-4	TRBJ2-1	15
CASSFSMGPQGTEAFF	TRBV5-1	TRBJ1-1	16
CASSLPPTAEQFF	TRBV11-3	TRBJ2-1	13
CASSPPTSSGANVLTF	TRBV3-1	TRBJ2-6	16
CASSPVQTSAGIYNEQFF	TRBV27	TRBJ2-1	18
CATSEGRGVIYNEQFF	TRBV15	TRBJ2-1	16
CATSDSGTQTGANVLTF	TRBV24-1	TRBJ2-6	17
CSARSAGQETQYF	TRBV20-1	TRBJ2-5	13
CASSGRAGNEQFF	TRBV5-1	TRBJ2-1	13
CASSQKSPSSYNEQFF	TRBV12-3/TRBV12-4	TRBJ2-1	16
CASSSGRGRIQETQYF	TRBV11-2	TRBJ2-5	16
CSASSGGSGANVLTF	TRBV20-1	TRBJ2-6	15